These 14 T cell receptor beta chains originate from one sample sequenced in a study of T cell responses to AZD1222 COVID-19 vaccine. Clones were sequenced by immunoSEQ multiplex PCR, and TCRdb holds only the in-frame ones, with some missing. The table lists about 140,000 clones, approximately 93% of them singletons. Sequences were derived from peripheral blood, sampled on day 0 of AZD1222 vaccination. Every receptor here comes from an adult in good health.

The gene calls are TRBV5-1 and TRBJ2-2; 10 bases agree with TRBD2. Germline CDR1 is SGHRS and CDR2 is YFSETQ. CDR3 length: 16 residues. J was trimmed by 6 bases and V by 0 bases; bases with no gene match: 5. CDR3 loop: CASSLVLAGVSGELFF. The CDR3 DNA is TGCGCCAGCAGCTTGGTTCTAGCGGGAGTCTCCGGGGAGCTGTTTTTT.

This clone was seen only once. The chain is built from TRBV10-3 and TRBJ2-1, with D perhaps assigned TRBD1 or TRBD2 (5 bases each). V was cut by 0 bases and J by 1 base, with 19 bases left in between. CDR3 size: 19 residues. Looked up from germline, CDR1 is ENHRY and CDR2 is SYGVKD. CDR3: CAISESRGVAYDSYNEQFF. DNA for the CDR3: TGTGCCATCAGTGAGTCGAGGGGTGTAGCGTACGATTCCTACAATGAGCAGTTCTTC.

V gene TRBV6-5 combines with J gene TRBJ1-4; weak D call: TRBD1 (5 bases). Looked up from germline, CDR1 is MNHEY and CDR2 is SVGAGI. V lost 2 bases and J lost 4, with 11 bases in between. The CDR3 totals 15 residues. CDR3 amino acids: CASSYARDGNEKLFF. The CDR3 DNA follows: TGTGCCAGCAGTTACGCCCGGGACGGTAATGAAAAACTGTTTTTT.

The chain has TRBV19 and TRBJ1-1; 7 nucleotides align to TRBD1. V lost 6 bases to trimming and J lost 4 bases; unmatched junction nucleotides: 8. This CDR3 spans 14 amino acids. The germline gives CDR1 LNHDA, CDR2 SQIVND (reference sequence). The CDR3 DNA reads as TGTGCCAGTAGCAACGACAGGGCTACCACTGAAGCTTTCTTT. Its protein product is CASSNDRATTEAFF.

This chain joins TRBV5-6 and TRBJ1-6; D is undetermined. CDR1 is SGHDT, CDR2 YYEEEE, per germline. CDR3 length: 15 residues. Trimming took off 4 bases at V and 8 bases at J, with 16 bases between the two ends. The CDR3 DNA reads as TGTGCCAGCAGCCTTCGGTGGGTGGGAGATTCACCCCTCCACTTT. It encodes CASSLRWVGDSPLHF.

This clone has only a few counts. The chain couples TRBV5-1 to TRBJ1-5; D is perhaps TRBD1 (5 bases). This CDR3 comprises 14 residues. The V end lost 4 bases, the J end lost 5 bases, and 13 bases lay between the germline ends. Germline V gives CDR1 SGHRS, CDR2 YFSETQ. DNA for the CDR3: TGCGCCAGCAGCCCAGATGCGGGGGATCAGCCCCAGCATTTT. Its translation is CASSPDAGDQPQHF.

The chain carries TRBV19 and TRBJ1-2; TRBD1 matches 8 bases. Germline V CDR1 and CDR2: LNHDA, SQIVND (reference sequence). This CDR3 region has 15 residues. After removal of 2 bases from V and 8 bases from J, the junction contained 10 bases not matched to a gene. The chain's CDR3 is CASSITFGTGRGYTF. As DNA, the CDR3 is TGTGCCAGTAGTATAACGTTCGGGACAGGTCGCGGCTACACCTTC.

The V and J genes are TRBV6-6 and TRBJ2-1; D is possibly TRBD2 (6 bases). From germline, CDR1 is MNHNY and CDR2 SVGAGI (reference sequence). The CDR3 loop spans 15 amino acids. The ends were cut back, 2 bases at V and 7 bases at J, with 15 bases in the middle. The CDR3 DNA sequence: TGTGCCAGCAGTTACCCGACTAGTTGGACGAATGAGCAGTTCTTC. Translating gives CASSYPTSWTNEQFF.

The chain links TRBV7-9 to TRBJ1-1, with 8 bases matching TRBD1. Germline V CDR1 and CDR2: SEHNR, FQNEAQ (reference sequence). The CDR3 loop spans 15 amino acids. With V trimmed by 1 base and J by 0 bases, 1 base remained unmatched. In DNA form, the CDR3 reads TGTGCCAGCAGCTTAGGGGACAGGTTGAACACTGAAGCTTTCTTT. As protein: CASSLGDRLNTEAFF.

J is TRBJ2-1 and V is TRBV18; D might be TRBD1 (6 bases). Trimming stripped 0 bases from V and 0 bases from J, with 9 bases between. CDR3 length equals 16 residues. The germline V gene encodes CDR1 KGHSH and CDR2 LQKENI. CDR3 protein: CASSPPPRGSYNEQFF. For the CDR3, the DNA is TGTGCCAGCTCACCACCCCCCAGGGGCTCCTACAATGAGCAGTTCTTC.

This chain joins TRBV5-5 and TRBJ2-1; 13 positions match TRBD2. Germline V gene data show CDR1 as SGHKS and CDR2 as YYEKEE (reference sequence). This CDR3 is 15 amino acids long. The J segment lost 10 bases and the V segment lost 1 base, leaving 5 bases of the junction unmatched. CDR3 nucleotides: TGTGCCAGCAGCTTGCGGACTAGCGGGAGTGAGGAGCAGTTCTTC. Translating it yields CASSLRTSGSEEQFF.

The chain combines TRBV27 with TRBJ2-3, with no clear D. CDR1 is MNHEY and CDR2 is SMNVEV in the germline V gene (reference sequence). There are 16 residues in the CDR3. Trimming pared 4 bases from V and 2 bases from J, leaving 16 bases between. CDR3 loop: CASSSGLGSYTDTQYF. The CDR3 DNA reads TGTGCCAGCAGTTCCGGTTTGGGATCGTACACAGATACGCAGTATTTT.

V usage is TRBV10-3 and J usage is TRBJ2-7; 14 nucleotides align to TRBD2. The CDR3 is 17 residues long. V dropped 7 bases and J dropped 2; count of bases not matched to a gene: 10. Germline V gives CDR1 ENHRY, CDR2 SYGVKD. CDR3 residues: CAITFGTSGRGAYEQYF. The CDR3 DNA is TGTGCCATCACCTTTGGGACTAGCGGGAGAGGGGCCTACGAGCAGTACTTC.

This chain connects TRBV12-3 or TRBV12-4 to TRBJ2-3, with no clear D. Trimming cost V 6 bases and J 5 bases, with 9 bases left between them. The CDR3 length is 12 residues. The CDR3 bases are TGTGCCAGCAGCCCAGACGAAGATACGCAGTATTTT. This sequence encodes CASSPDEDTQYF.